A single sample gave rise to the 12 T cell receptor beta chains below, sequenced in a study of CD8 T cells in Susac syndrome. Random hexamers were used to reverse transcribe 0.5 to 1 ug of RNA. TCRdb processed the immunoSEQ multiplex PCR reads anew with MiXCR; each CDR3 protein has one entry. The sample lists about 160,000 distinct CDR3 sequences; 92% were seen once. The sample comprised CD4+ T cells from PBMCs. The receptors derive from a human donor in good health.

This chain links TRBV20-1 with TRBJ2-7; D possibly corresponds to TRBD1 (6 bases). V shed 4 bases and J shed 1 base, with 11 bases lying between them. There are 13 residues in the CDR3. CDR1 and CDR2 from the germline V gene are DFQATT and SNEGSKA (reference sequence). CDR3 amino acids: CSAIPGASYEQYF. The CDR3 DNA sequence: TGCAGTGCTATCCCAGGGGCGTCCTACGAGCAGTACTTC.

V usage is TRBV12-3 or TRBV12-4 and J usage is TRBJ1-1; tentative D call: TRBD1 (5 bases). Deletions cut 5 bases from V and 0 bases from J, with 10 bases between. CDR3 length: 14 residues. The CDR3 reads CASSPGTMNTEAFF. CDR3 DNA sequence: TGTGCCAGCAGTCCCGGGACTATGAACACTGAAGCTTTCTTT.

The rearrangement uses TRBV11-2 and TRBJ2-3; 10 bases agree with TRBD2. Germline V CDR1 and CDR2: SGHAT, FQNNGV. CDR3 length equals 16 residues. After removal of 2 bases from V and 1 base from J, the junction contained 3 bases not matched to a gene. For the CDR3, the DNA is TGTGCCAGCAGCTTAAGGACTAGCGGAGGCACAGATACGCAGTATTTT. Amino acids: CASSLRTSGGTDTQYF. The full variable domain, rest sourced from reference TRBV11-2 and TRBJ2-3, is EAGVAQSPRYKIIEKRQSVAFWCNPISGHATLYWYQQILGQGPKLLIQFQNNGVVDDSQLPKDRFSAERLKGVDSTLKIQPAKLEDSAVYLCASSLRTSGGTDTQYFGPGTRLTVL.

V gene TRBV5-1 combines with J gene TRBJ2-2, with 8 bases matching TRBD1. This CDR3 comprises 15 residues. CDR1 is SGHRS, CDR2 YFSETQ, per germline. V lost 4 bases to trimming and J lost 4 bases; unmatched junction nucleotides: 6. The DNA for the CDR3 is TGCGCCAGCAGCCCCATGACAGGGGTCACCGGGGAGCTGTTTTTT. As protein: CASSPMTGVTGELFF.

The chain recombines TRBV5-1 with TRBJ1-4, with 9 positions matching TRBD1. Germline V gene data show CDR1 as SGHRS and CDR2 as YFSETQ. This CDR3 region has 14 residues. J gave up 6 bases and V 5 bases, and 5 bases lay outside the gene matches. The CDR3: CASSLGTGHEKLFF. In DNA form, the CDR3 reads TGCGCCAGCAGTTTAGGGACAGGGCATGAAAAACTGTTTTTT.

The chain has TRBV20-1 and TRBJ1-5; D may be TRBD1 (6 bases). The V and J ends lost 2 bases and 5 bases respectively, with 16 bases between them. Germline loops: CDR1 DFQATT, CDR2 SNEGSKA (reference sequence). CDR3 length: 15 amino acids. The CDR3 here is CSARTFRDTHQPQHF. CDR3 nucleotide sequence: TGCAGTGCTAGAACGTTCCGGGACACCCATCAGCCCCAGCATTTT.

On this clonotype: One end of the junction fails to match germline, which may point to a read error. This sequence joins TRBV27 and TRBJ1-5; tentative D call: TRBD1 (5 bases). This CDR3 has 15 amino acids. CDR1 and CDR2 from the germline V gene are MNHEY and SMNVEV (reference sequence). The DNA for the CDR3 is TGTGCCGGCAGTTTGGTAAGGGGAAGCAATCAGCCCCAGCATTTT. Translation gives CAGSLVRGSNQPQHF.

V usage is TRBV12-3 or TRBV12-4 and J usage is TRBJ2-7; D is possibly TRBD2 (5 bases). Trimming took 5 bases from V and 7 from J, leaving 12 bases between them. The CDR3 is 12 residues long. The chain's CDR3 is CASSADSWEQYF. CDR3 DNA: TGTGCCAGCAGTGCGGACTCATGGGAGCAGTACTTC.

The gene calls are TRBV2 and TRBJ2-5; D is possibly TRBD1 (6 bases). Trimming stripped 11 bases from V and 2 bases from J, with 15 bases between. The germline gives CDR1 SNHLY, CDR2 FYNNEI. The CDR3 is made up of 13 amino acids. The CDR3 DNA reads TGTGCCTCCCACAGGGCTCCTCAAGAGACCCAGTACTTC. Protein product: CASHRAPQETQYF.

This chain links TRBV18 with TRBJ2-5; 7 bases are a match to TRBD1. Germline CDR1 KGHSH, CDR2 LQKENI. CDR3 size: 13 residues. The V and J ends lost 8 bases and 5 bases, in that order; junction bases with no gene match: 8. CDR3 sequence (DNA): TGTGCCAGCACCTCGAGGGGGCAGGAGACCCAGTACTTC. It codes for CASTSRGQETQYF. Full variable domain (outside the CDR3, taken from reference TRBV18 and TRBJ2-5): NAGVMQNPRHLVRRRGQEARLRCSPMKGHSHVYWYRQLPEEGLKFMVYLQKENIIDESGMPKERFSAEFPKEGPSILRIQQVVRGDSAAYFCASTSRGQETQYFGPGTRLLVL.

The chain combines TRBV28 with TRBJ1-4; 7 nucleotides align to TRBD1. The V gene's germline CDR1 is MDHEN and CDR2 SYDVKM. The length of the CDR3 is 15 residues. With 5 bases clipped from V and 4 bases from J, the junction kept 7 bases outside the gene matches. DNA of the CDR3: TGTGCCAGCAGTCCGGGACAGACCTATAATGAAAAACTGTTTTTT. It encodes CASSPGQTYNEKLFF.

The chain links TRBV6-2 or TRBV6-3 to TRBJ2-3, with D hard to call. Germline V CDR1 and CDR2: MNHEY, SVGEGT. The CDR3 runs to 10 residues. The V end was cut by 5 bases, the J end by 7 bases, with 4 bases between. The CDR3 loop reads CASSGNTQYF. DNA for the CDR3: TGTGCCAGCAGTGGGAATACGCAGTATTTT.